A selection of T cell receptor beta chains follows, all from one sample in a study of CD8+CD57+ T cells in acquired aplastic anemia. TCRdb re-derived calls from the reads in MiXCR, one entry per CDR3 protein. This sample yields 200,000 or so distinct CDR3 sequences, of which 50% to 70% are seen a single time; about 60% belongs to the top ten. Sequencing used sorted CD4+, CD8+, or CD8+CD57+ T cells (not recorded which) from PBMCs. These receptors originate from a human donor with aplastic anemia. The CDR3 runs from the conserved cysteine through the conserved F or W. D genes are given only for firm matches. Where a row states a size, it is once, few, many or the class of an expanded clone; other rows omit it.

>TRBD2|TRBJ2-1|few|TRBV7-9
TGTGCCAGCAGTTCTAGCGGGTTGCCCAATGAGCAGTTCTTC
CASSSSGLPNEQFF
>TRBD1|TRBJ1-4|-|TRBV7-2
TGTGCCAGCAGCTTAGGGCCTACAGGGGGGATTCCAACTAATGAAAAACTGTTTTTT
CASSLGPTGGIPTNEKLFF
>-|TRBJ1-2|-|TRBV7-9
TGTGCCAGCAGCGTAGGGGAGGGGGGCTATGGCTACACCTTC
CASSVGEGGYGYTF
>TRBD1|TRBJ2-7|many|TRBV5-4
TGTGCCAGCAGCGGGGGGTCCAGGGGGCTCTGGGAGCAGTACTTC
CASSGGSRGLWEQYF
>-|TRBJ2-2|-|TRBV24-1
-
CATSVPAGELFF
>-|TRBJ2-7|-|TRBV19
TGTGCCAGTAGTATTCAGTACTTATACTACGAGCAGTACTTC
CASSIQYLYYEQYF
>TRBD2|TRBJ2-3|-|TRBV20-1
TGCAGTCTCCTAGCGGGAGGGCCAGATACGCAGTATTTT
CSLLAGGPDTQYF
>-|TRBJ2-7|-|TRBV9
TGTGCCAGCAGCGCCCATTTTGACGAGCAGTACTTC
CASSAHFDEQYF
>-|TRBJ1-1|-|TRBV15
TGTGCCGCCAGCAGAGATCGTGGGAGGGTGAACACTGAAGCTTTCTTT
CAASRDRGRVNTEAFF
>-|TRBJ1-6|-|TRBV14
TGTGCCAGCAGCCAGCGACTCCATAATTCACCCCTCCACTTT
CASSQRLHNSPLHF
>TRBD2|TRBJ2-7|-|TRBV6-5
TGTGCCAGCGGTAGAGGGGCGGGACTAGCGGGGGACGCCTACGAGCAGTACTTC
CASGRGAGLAGDAYEQYF
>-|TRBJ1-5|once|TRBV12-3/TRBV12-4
TGTGCCAGCAGTCCGACCCTTGGGTCAGTTGGCAATCAGCCCCAGCATTTT
CASSPTLGSVGNQPQHF
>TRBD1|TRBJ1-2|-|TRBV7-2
TGTGCCAGCAGCGTACTACCGGGACAGGGATCTGGCTACACCTTC
CASSVLPGQGSGYTF
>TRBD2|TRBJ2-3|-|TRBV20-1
TGCAGTGCTCGTGAAGGACTAGTCTTAGCAGATACGCAGTATTTT
CSAREGLVLADTQYF
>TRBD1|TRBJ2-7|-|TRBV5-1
TGTGCCAGCAGCACCGGGACAGGGAGCTCCTACGAGCAGTACTTC
CASSTGTGSSYEQYF
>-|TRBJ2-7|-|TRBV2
TGTGCCAGCAGCCCTGTGGCCGCCGAGCAGTACTTC
CASSPVAAEQYF
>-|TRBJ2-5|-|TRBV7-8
TGTGCCAGCAGGATTCAAGAGACCCAGTACTTC
CASRIQETQYF
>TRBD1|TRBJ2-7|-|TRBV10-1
TGTGCCAGCAGTTACCATCCCAGGGGGTCCTCCTCCTACGAGCAGTACTTC
CASSYHPRGSSSYEQYF
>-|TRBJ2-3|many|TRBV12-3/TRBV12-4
TGTGCCAGCAGAACAGGGACGGCCCACACAGATACGCAGTATTTT
CASRTGTAHTDTQYF
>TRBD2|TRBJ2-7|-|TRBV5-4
TGTGCCAGCAGCTATAGCGGGGGCCGAGGCGAGCAGTACTTC
CASSYSGGRGEQYF
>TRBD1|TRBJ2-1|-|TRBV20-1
TGCAGTGCTAGGGAGATGGGGACAGGGACGTACAATGAGCAGTTCTTC
CSAREMGTGTYNEQFF
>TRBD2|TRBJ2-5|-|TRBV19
TGTGCCAGTAGTATAGGGGGCGGGGGCCAAGAGACCCAGTACTTC
CASSIGGGGQETQYF
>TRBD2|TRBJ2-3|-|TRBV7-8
TGTGCCACATACAGGGCGGGAGGATTAGATACGCAGTATTTT
CATYRAGGLDTQYF
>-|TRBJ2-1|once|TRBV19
TGTGCCAGTAGTTGGAACGGCCGTAGCTCCTACAATGAGCAGTTCTTC
CASSWNGRSSYNEQFF